Each of the 4 T cell receptor beta chains below was sequenced from the same sample in a study of T cells in Graves' hyperthyroidism and ophthalmopathy. Amplified TCR beta CDR3 regions derived from RNA transcripts. TCR CDR3 underwent first-round RT-PCR with the HTBI primer set. TCRdb re-analysed the multiplex PCR reads in MiXCR, keeping a single row per CDR3 protein. This sample yields fewer than 900,000 distinct CDR3 sequences, of which around 20% are seen a single time; over 15% belongs to the top ten. The material sequenced was blood. Receptors were obtained from a woman in her 50s with Graves' hyperthyroidism that later progressed to Graves' ophthalmopathy.

This rearrangement joins TRBV5-6 to TRBJ1-1; TRBD1 aligns across 9 bases. Germline-derived CDR1 and CDR2 are SGHDT and YYEEEE. Trimming at V came to 3 bases and at J to 0 bases, leaving 6 bases not matched to a gene. CDR3 size: 16 residues. The CDR3 DNA sequence: TGTGCCAGCAGCTCGGACAGGGGACTAATGAACACTGAAGCTTTCTTT. Translated, it gives CASSSDRGLMNTEAFF. The variable domain in full, with the rest retrieved from reference TRBV5-6 and TRBJ1-1, is DAGVTQSPTHLIKTRGQQVTLRCSPKSGHDTVSWYQQALGQGPQFIFQYYEEEERQRGNFPDRFSGHQFPNYSSELNVNALLLGDSALYLCASSSDRGLMNTEAFFGQGTRLTVV.

This clonotype was picked up many times. The J gene is TRBJ1-5, the V gene TRBV30; TRBD1 aligns across 7 bases. The CDR3 totals 14 residues. V was clipped by 5 bases and J by 0 bases; unmatched bases: 4. Germline values: CDR1 GTSNPN, CDR2 SVGIG (reference sequence). CDR3 sequence reads: CAWQQGFSNQPQHF. The CDR3 DNA reads TGTGCCTGGCAACAGGGGTTTAGCAATCAGCCCCAGCATTTT.

This clonotype turned up a few times. The chain couples TRBV7-6 to TRBJ2-1, with a tentative D call TRBD1 (6 bases). The V end lost 5 bases, the J end lost 8 bases, and 19 bases lay between the germline ends. The CDR3 runs to 15 residues. CDR1 and CDR2 from the germline V gene are SGHVS and FNYEAQ. The CDR3 loop is CASSKDGQGSYEQFF. The CDR3 DNA is TGTGCCAGCAGCAAAGACGGGCAGGGGAGCTATGAGCAGTTCTTC.

This clonotype has just a few counts. The chain carries TRBV4-1 and TRBJ2-5; D is perhaps TRBD1 (6 bases). Trimming stripped 6 bases from V and 5 bases from J, with 16 bases between. CDR3 length: 14 residues. CDR1 is MGHRA and CDR2 is YSYEKL in the germline V gene. The CDR3 DNA sequence: TGCGCCAGCAGTTCAACAGGGTTGCGGGAGACCCAGTACTTC. This encodes CASSSTGLRETQYF.